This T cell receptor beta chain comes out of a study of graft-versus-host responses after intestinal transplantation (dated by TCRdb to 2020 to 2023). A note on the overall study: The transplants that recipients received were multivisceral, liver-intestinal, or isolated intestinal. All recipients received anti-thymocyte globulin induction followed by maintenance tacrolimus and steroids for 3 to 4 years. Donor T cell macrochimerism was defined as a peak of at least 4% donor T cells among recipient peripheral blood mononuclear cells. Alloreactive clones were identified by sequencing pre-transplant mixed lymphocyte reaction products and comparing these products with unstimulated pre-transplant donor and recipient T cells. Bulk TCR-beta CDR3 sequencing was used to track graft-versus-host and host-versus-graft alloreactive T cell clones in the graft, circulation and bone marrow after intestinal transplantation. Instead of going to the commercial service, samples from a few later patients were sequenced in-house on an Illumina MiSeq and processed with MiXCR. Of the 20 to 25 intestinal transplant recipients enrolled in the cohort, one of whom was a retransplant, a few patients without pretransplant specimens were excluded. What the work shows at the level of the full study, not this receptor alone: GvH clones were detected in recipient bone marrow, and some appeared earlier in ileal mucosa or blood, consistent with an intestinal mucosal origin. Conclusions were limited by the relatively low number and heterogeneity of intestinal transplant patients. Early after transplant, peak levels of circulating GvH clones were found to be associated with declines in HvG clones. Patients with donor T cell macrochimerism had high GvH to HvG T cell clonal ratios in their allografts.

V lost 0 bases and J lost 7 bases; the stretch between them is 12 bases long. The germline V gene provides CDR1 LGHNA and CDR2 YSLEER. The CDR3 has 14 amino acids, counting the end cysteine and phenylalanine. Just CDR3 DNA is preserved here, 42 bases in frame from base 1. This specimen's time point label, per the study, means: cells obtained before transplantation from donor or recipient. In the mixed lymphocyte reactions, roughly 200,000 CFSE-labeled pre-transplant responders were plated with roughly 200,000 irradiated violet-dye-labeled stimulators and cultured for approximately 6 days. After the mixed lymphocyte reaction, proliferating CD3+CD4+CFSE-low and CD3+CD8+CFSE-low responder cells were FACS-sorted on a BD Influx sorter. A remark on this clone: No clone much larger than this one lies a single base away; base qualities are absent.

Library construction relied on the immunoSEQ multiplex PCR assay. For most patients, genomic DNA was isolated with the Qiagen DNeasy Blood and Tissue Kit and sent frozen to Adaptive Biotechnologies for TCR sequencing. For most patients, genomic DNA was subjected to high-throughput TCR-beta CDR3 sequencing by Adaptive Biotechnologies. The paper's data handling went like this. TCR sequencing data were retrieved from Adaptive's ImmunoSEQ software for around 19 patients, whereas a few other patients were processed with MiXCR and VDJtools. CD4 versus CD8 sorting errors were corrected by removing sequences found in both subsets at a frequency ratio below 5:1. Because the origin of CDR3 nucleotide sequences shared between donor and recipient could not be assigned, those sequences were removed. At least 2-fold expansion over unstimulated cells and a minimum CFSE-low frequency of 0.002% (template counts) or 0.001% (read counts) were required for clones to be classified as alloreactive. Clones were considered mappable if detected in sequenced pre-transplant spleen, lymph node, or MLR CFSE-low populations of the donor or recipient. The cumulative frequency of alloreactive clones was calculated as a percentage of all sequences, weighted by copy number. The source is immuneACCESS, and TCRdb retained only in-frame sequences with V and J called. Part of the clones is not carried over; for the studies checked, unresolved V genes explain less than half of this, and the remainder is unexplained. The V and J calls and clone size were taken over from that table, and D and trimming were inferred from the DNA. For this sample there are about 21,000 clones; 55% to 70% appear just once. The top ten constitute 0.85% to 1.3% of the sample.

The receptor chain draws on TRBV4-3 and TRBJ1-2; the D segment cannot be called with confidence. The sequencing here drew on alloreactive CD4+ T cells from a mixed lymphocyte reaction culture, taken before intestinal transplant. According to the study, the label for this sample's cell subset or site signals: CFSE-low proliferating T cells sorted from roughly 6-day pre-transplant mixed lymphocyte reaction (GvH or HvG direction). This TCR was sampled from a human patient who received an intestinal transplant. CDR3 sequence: CASSQDWISGGYTF. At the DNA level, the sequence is TGCGCCAGCAGCCAAGATTGGATTTCAGGTGGCTACACCTTC.